This TCR beta chain was captured by sequencing in a study of blood T cell repertoires in COVID-19. Across the whole study: The study drew acute and convalescent COVID-19 samples from the United States, Italy and Spain.

Measured with immunoSEQ multiplex PCR; TCRdb has only the in-frame clones, and not every one. The sample shows 300,000 to 400,000 clones, around 89% of them seen only once. The CDR3 runs 17 residues. J was trimmed by 3 bases and V by 5 bases; bases with no gene match: 11. From germline, CDR1 is SEHNR and CDR2 FQNEAQ (reference sequence). Sequencing input: peripheral blood. This TCR derives from a woman under 40 with COVID-19, enrolled during active disease. The chain recombines TRBV7-9 with TRBJ2-1; 9 nucleotides match TRBD2. Written as DNA, the CDR3 is TGTGCCAGCAGCCGGGGCCCTAGCGGGAAAAGCTACAATGAGCAGTTCTTC. It is translated as CASSRGPSGKSYNEQFF.